The next 15 T cell receptor beta chains were all read from a single sample in a study of shared clonotypes between healthy human individuals. Naive CD8 cells lacked CD45RO, underwent positive selection for CCR7 and left out terminally differentiated effector memory CD45RA+ cells. Generated by immunoSEQ multiplex PCR, the TCRdb table keeps only in-frame clones and is missing some. The sample shows about 2.1 million clones, under 95% of them seen only once. The sample was naive CD8+ T cells from PBMCs. These receptors were taken from a young man in good health. Some clones in this sample may be carry-over from other donors' samples.

This clone was detected only once. V is TRBV6-1 and J is TRBJ2-7; D gene ambiguous. Looked up from germline, CDR1 is MNHNS and CDR2 is SASEGT. Trimming took 0 bases from V and 0 from J, leaving 3 bases between them. The CDR3 spans 13 residues. The CDR3 here is CASSEAVSYEQYF. The CDR3 region has the DNA TGTGCCAGCAGTGAAGCGGTCTCCTACGAGCAGTACTTC.

Notes on this clone: The same CDR3 arises from other DNA sequences in this sample as well. V and J are TRBV5-6 and TRBJ2-7; D could derive from TRBD1 or TRBD2 (5 bases each). Trimming took off 0 bases at V and 2 bases at J, with 9 bases between the two ends. Germline V gene data show CDR1 as SGHDT and CDR2 as YYEEEE. CDR3 length: 14 residues. CDR3: CASSLAGTPYEQYF. The DNA for the CDR3 is TGTGCCAGCAGCTTGGCAGGGACCCCCTACGAGCAGTACTTC.

The CDR3 is CASSPLRSGADTQYF. DNA for the CDR3: TGTGCCAGCAGCCCCCTCCGTTCGGGAGCAGATACGCAGTATTTT. This chain connects TRBV9 to TRBJ2-3; the D gene is possibly TRBD2 (6 bases). The CDR3 has 15 residues. The V end lost 4 bases, the J end lost 4 bases, and 16 bases lay between the germline ends. Looked up from germline, CDR1 is SGDLS and CDR2 is YYNGEE.

The chain uses TRBV28 and TRBJ1-1, with D unresolved. Germline CDR1 reads MDHEN; CDR2 reads SYDVKM. The ends were cut back, 8 bases at V and 1 base at J, with 8 bases in the middle. The CDR3 consists of 12 residues. CDR3: CASSEGNTEAFF. The CDR3 bases are TGTGCCAGCTCTGAGGGGAACACTGAAGCTTTCTTT. The variable domain in full, with the rest retrieved from reference TRBV28 and TRBJ1-1, is DVKVTQSSRYLVKRTGEKVFLECVQDMDHENMFWYRQDPGLGLRLIYFSYDVKMKEKGDIPEGYSVSREKKERFSLILESASTNQTSMYLCASSEGNTEAFFGQGTRLTVV.

This clone was seen just once. V usage is TRBV7-9 and J usage is TRBJ2-4; TRBD2 matches 14 bases. The CDR3 consists of 18 residues. V shed 5 bases, J shed 1 base, and the junction held 7 bases outside the gene matches. The germline gives CDR1 SEHNR, CDR2 FQNEAQ (reference sequence). The CDR3: CASSTTSGRAVAKNIQYF. As DNA, the CDR3 is TGTGCCAGCAGCACGACTAGCGGGAGGGCCGTGGCCAAAAACATTCAGTACTTC. Drawing the rest from reference TRBV7-9 and TRBJ2-4, the complete variable domain is DTGVSQNPRHKITKRGQNVTFRCDPISEHNRLYWYRQTLGQGPEFLTYFQNEAQLEKSRLLSDRFSAERPKGSFSTLEIQRTEQGDSAMYLCASSTTSGRAVAKNIQYFGAGTRLSVL.

This clone was observed once. The rearrangement joins TRBV27 to TRBJ2-1; no definite D call. V was clipped by 6 bases and J by 2 bases, with 14 bases between them. CDR1 and CDR2 from the germline V gene are MNHEY and SMNVEV (reference sequence). The CDR3 is 15 residues long. The CDR3 spells CASSPDLPPYNEQFF. The CDR3 DNA reads as TGTGCCAGCAGCCCAGACCTACCACCCTACAATGAGCAGTTCTTC.

The chain employs TRBV11-2 and TRBJ1-2; D perhaps matches TRBD1 (6 bases). Germline-derived CDR1 and CDR2 are SGHAT and FQNNGV. The CDR3 covers 19 residues. V gave up 5 bases and J gave up 1 base, with 26 bases separating them. The CDR3 DNA is TGTGCCAGCAGCCCCGTCATGAGAGGCAGGGGTTACGGTAACTATGGCTACACCTTC. As protein: CASSPVMRGRGYGNYGYTF.

This chain links TRBV5-6 with TRBJ1-4, with 9 positions matching TRBD1. The CDR3 is made up of 17 amino acids. V shed 0 bases, J shed 8 bases, and the junction held 11 bases outside the gene matches. Germline CDR1 and CDR2: SGHDT and YYEEEE. The CDR3 DNA sequence: TGTGCCAGCAGCTTGGCGGGACAGGGTGTTATAGGAGAAAAACTGTTTTTT. The encoded protein is CASSLAGQGVIGEKLFF.

The CDR3 bases are TGCAGCGTTTTTAGGGAGGCCTTAGAGCAGTTCTTC. Its translation: CSVFREALEQFF. The V and J genes are TRBV29-1 and TRBJ2-1; weak D call: TRBD2 (6 bases). Germline V lookup: CDR1 SQVTM, CDR2 ANQGSEA. CDR3 length: 12 amino acids. V dropped 5 bases and J dropped 10 bases, with 15 bases sitting between them.

The chain combines TRBV7-6 with TRBJ2-5; D is uncertain. Trimming shortened V by 5 bases and J by 0 bases, and 10 bases separated the two germline ends. Germline CDR1 SGHVS, CDR2 FNYEAQ. The CDR3 is 14 residues long. CDR3 bases: TGTGCCAGCAGCCATCGGACGGACCAAGAGACCCAGTACTTC. Amino acid sequence: CASSHRTDQETQYF.

The rearrangement uses TRBV5-1 and TRBJ1-5, with D tentatively TRBD1 (5 bases). CDR1 SGHRS and CDR2 YFSETQ come from the germline V gene. The CDR3 is made up of 13 amino acids. The germline V and J ends were trimmed by 5 bases and 0 bases, with 6 bases remaining between them. The CDR3 nucleotides read TGCGCCAGCAGGGGGGATAGCAATCAGCCCCAGCATTTT. Translated: CASRGDSNQPQHF.

A word on this clone: Other DNA sequences within the sample encode an identical CDR3. The chain has TRBV5-1 and TRBJ2-7; D uncertain. Germline V gene sequence: CDR1 SGHRS, CDR2 YFSETQ. This CDR3 is built from 12 residues. Trimming shortened V by 4 bases and J by 2 bases, and 7 bases separated the two germline ends. The CDR3 nucleotides read TGCGCCAGCAGCAACGGACCCTACGAGCAGTACTTC. Translation: CASSNGPYEQYF.

The rearrangement joins TRBV5-8 to TRBJ1-3; TRBD1 is a possible D gene (5 bases). The CDR3 consists of 15 residues. V lost 2 bases, J lost 0 bases, and 9 bases lay in between. From germline, CDR1 is SGHTS and CDR2 YDEGEE. The CDR3 protein is CASSFTGNSGNTIYF. CDR3 nucleotide sequence: TGTGCCAGCAGCTTTACAGGCAACTCTGGAAACACCATATATTTT.

The V gene is TRBV10-3, the J gene TRBJ2-2, with 10 bases lining up with TRBD2. Germline CDR1 is ENHRY and CDR2 is SYGVKD. The V and J ends lost 3 bases and 3 bases, in that order; junction bases with no gene match: 16. This CDR3 contains 20 residues. The CDR3 loop reads CAISDPRKREGPAYTGELFF. CDR3 nucleotides: TGTGCCATCAGTGATCCCCGTAAGCGGGAGGGCCCCGCGTACACCGGGGAGCTGTTTTTT.

For this clone: This specimen includes other DNA sequences encoding the same CDR3. The chain is built from TRBV6-5 and TRBJ1-1, with 8 nucleotides matching TRBD1. The V gene's germline CDR1 is MNHEY and CDR2 SVGAGI. V gave up 2 bases and J gave up 5 bases; unmatched junction bases: 4. This CDR3 has 14 residues. The CDR3 loop reads CASSYGQGGTEAFF. The CDR3 bases are TGTGCCAGCAGTTACGGACAGGGTGGAACTGAAGCTTTCTTT.